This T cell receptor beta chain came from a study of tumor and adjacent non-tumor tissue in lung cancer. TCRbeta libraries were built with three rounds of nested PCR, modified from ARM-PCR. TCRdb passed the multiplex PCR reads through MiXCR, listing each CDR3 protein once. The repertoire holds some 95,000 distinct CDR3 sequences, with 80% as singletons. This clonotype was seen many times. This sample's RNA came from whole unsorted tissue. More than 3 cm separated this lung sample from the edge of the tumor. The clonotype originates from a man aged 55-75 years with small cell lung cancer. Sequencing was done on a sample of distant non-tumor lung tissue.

The CDR3 region has the DNA TGCAGTGCTACGGGACAGGGCAGAGCTTTCTTT. Its translation: CSATGQGRAFF. The chain has TRBV20-1 and TRBJ1-1; 9 bases are a match to TRBD1. J gave up 10 bases and V 4 bases, and 4 bases lay outside the gene matches. This CDR3 has 11 amino acids. Per the germline V gene, CDR1 is DFQATT and CDR2 is SNEGSKA (reference sequence).